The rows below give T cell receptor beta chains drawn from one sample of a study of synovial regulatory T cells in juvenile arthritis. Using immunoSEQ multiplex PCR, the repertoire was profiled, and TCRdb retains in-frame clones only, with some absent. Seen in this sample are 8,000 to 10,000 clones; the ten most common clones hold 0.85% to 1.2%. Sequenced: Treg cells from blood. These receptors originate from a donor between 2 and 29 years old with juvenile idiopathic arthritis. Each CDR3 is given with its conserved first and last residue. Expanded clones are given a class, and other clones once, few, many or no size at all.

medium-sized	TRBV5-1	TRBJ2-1	CASSSPRGNEQFF
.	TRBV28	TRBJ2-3	CASHPGGTGYTQYF
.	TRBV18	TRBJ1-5	CASSPERGEPQHF
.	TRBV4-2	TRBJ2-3	CASSRGLAETSGTDTQYF
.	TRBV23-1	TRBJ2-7	CASSRLQSQAVSTAYEQYF
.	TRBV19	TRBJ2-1	CASRGGWSYNEQFF
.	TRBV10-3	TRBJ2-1	CAITRTSGHGVEQFF
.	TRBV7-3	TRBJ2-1	CASSPDGREQFF
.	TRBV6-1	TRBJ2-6	CASSEGENVLTF
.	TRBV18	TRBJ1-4	CASSPGGLNEKLFF
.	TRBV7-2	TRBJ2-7	CASSSVRDRVDYEQYF
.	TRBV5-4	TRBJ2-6	CASSPQGAGANVLTF
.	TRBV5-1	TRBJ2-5	CASSLDVETQYF
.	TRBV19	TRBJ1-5	CASSIQGRQPQHF
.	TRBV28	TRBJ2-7	CASSSSGGIYEQYF
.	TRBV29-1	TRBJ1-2	CSVARGQDGYTF
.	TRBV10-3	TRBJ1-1	CATMGRGFTEAFF
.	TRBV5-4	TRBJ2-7	CASSLGTDRGGEQYF
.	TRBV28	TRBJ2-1	CASRGRDHWNEQFF
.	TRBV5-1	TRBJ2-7	CASSLGQGTTYEQYF
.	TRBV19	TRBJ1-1	CASSIFGKTHEAFF
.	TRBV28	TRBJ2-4	CASSFSQNIQYF
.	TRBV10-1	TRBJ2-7	CASSEAGRQGYEQYF
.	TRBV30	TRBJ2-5	CAWTGRREWKEETQYF
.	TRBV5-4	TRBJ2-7	CASSLGLSDLSYEQYF
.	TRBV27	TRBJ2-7	CASSLRLAEYYEQYF
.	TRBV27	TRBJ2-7	CASSRPRDFGLYEQYF
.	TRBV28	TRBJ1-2	CASRFGQFGYTF